This T cell receptor (beta chain) was sequenced for a study of type 1 regulatory T cells. Study information: This in vitro CD4 product, T-allo10, is enriched for Tr1 cells and alloantigen-specific.

Findings and limits, study-wide: Type 1 regulatory T cells had a more restricted TCR repertoire than non-type 1 regulatory T cells.

As to this clonotype: As yet, its antigen is unknown.

One entry per CDR3 protein results from TCRdb running MiXCR on the reads. The repertoire holds over 55,000 distinct CDR3 sequences, with approximately 50% as singletons. Per the germline V gene, CDR1 is LNHNV and CDR2 is YYDKDF (reference sequence). The length of the CDR3 is 16 residues. Deletions cut 5 bases from V and 4 bases from J, with 18 bases between. This sequence originates from a human donor in good health. The sequenced sample was cultured non-Tr1 T cells, either the whole culture or a sorted T cell fraction (not recorded which). The chain couples TRBV15 to TRBJ1-3; D might be TRBD1 (6 bases). The CDR3: CATSGANRVPGNTIYF. In DNA form, the CDR3 reads TGTGCCACCAGCGGAGCCAACAGGGTTCCAGGAAACACCATATATTTT.